The 7 T cell receptor beta chains below were found in one sample sequenced in a study of T cells in Graves' hyperthyroidism and ophthalmopathy. TCR beta CDR3 regions were amplified from RNA. First-round RT-PCR of the TCR CDR3 relied on the HTBI primer set. TCRdb itself ran the multiplex PCR reads through MiXCR, one entry per CDR3 protein. The data show around 800,000 distinct CDR3 sequences, approximately 40% seen once. The sequencing input was blood. Receptors originate from a man between 18 and 35 years old with Graves' hyperthyroidism.

This clonotype occurred many times. The J gene is TRBJ1-6, the V gene TRBV5-1, with no clear D. CDR3 length: 13 amino acids. V was cut by 0 bases and J by 3 bases, with 1 base left in between. Germline CDR1 SGHRS, CDR2 YFSETQ. The CDR3 region is CASSLDYNSPLHF. CDR3 nucleotide sequence: TGCGCCAGCAGCTTGGACTATAATTCACCCCTCCACTTT.

The genes are TRBV7-2 and TRBJ1-1; 9 nucleotides align to TRBD1. J gave up 4 bases and V 5 bases, and 8 bases lay outside the gene matches. Germline V CDR1 and CDR2: SGHTA, FQGNSA. The CDR3 is 15 amino acids. This chain's CDR3 is CASSLWTGAGTEAFF. Here the CDR3 DNA reads TGTGCCAGCAGCCTATGGACAGGGGCGGGCACTGAAGCTTTCTTT.

There are many counts of this clonotype. The DNA of the CDR3 is TGTGCCAGCAGCTTATTTGGGACAGAAGAGACCCAGTACTTC. Translation: CASSLFGTEETQYF. The chain carries TRBV7-3 and TRBJ2-5; TRBD1 matches at 7 bases. In germline, CDR1 is SGHTA, CDR2 FQGTGA. The CDR3 has 14 amino acids. Trimming removed 2 bases from V and 3 bases from J; junction bases left unmatched: 3.

This chain uses TRBV7-9 with TRBJ2-7; 13 bases fit TRBD2. Germline CDR1 reads SEHNR; CDR2 reads FQNEAQ (reference sequence). With V trimmed by 5 bases and J by 4 bases, 14 bases remained unmatched. The CDR3 runs 18 residues. DNA for the CDR3: TGTGCCAGCAGCCGGGGACTAGCGGGAACACCTCTTGGATACGAGCAGTACTTC. Translating gives CASSRGLAGTPLGYEQYF.

Of note for this clonotype: One junction end disagrees with the germline gene, perhaps due to a read error. The CDR3: CASSPVQRLNTGDLFF. The CDR3 DNA reads as TGTGCCAGCAGCCCGGTACAGCGGCTGAACACCGGGGATCTGTTTTTT. This chain uses TRBV12-3 or TRBV12-4 with TRBJ2-2; TRBD2 might be the D (5 bases). CDR3 size: 16 residues.

The genes are TRBV7-2 and TRBJ1-1; TRBD1 matches 8 bases. The length of the CDR3 is 16 residues. CDR1 SGHTA and CDR2 FQGNSA come from the germline V gene. V shed 1 base and J 4 bases; nucleotides not matched to a gene: 8. The CDR3 loop is CASSLVMQGARTEAFF. As DNA, the CDR3 is TGTGCCAGCAGCTTAGTTATGCAGGGGGCGCGCACTGAAGCTTTCTTT.

The genes are TRBV6-4 and TRBJ1-1; D not resolved. This CDR3 contains 14 residues. The V gene lost 6 bases and the J gene lost 12 bases, with 23 bases spanning the gap. Germline CDR1 reads MRHNA; CDR2 reads SNTAGT. The CDR3 here is CASSQEATASSPFF. The CDR3 DNA reads TGTGCCAGCAGCCAAGAGGCAACAGCCTCCTCGCCTTTCTTT.